This T cell receptor beta chain was identified in a study of blood T cell repertoires in COVID-19. Here immunoSEQ multiplex PCR was the method, and the copy in TCRdb shows in-frame clones only, minus some. The repertoire has over 100,000 clones, roughly nine tenths of them found once; the top ten carry 2% to 2.5%. Trimming removed 2 bases from V and 1 base from J; junction bases left unmatched: 9. The V gene's germline CDR1 is SGHRS and CDR2 YFSETQ. The CDR3 totals 16 residues. The table lists this clone with a count of one. The TCR was taken from a man between 50 and 59 years old with active COVID-19. J is TRBJ2-7 and V is TRBV5-1, with TRBD1 matching 7 bases. Sequencing input: peripheral blood. The CDR3 DNA sequence: TGCGCCAGCAGCTTTTTTAGCCGGGGACAGTCCTACGAGCAGTACTTC. Residues: CASSFFSRGQSYEQYF.